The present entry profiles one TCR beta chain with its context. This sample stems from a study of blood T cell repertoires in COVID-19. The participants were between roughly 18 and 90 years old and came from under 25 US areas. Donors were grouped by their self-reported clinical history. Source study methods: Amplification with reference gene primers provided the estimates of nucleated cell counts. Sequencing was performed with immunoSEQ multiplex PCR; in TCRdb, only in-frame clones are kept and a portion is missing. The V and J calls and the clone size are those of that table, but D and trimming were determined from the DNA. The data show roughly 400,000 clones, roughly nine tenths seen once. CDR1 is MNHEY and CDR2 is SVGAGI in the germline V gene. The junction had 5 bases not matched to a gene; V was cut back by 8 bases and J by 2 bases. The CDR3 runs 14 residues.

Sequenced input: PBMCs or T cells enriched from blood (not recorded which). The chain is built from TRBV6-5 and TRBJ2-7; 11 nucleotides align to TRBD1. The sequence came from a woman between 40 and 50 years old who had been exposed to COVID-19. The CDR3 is CASGGTGGPYEQYF. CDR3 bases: TGTGCCAGCGGCGGGACAGGGGGGCCCTACGAGCAGTACTTC.